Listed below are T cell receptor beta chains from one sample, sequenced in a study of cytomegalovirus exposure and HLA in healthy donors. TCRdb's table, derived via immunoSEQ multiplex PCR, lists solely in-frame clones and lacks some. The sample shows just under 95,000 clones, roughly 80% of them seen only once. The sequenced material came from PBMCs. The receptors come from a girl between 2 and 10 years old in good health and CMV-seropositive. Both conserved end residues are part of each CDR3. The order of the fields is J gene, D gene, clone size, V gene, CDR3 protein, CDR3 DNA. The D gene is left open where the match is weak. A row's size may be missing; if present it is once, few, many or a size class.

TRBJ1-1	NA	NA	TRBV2	CASRGRTANTEAFF	TGTGCCAGCAGAGGAAGGACAGCTAACACTGAAGCTTTCTTT
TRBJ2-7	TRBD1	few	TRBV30	CAWSVYRQGVPYEQYF	TGTGCCTGGAGTGTATATCGACAGGGGGTCCCCTACGAGCAGTACTTC
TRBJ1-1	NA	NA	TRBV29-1	CSVAQADTEAFF	TGCAGCGTTGCACAGGCGGACACTGAAGCTTTCTTT
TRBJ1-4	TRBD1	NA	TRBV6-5	CASRSGTGGEKLFF	TGTGCCAGCAGAAGTGGGACAGGGGGTGAAAAACTGTTTTTT
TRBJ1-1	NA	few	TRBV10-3	CAIGDPIATAPDAFF	TGTGCCATCGGCGATCCTATTGCGACAGCCCCGGATGCTTTCTTT
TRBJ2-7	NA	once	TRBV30	CAWSARYSLERYF	TGTGCCTGGAGTGCTCGATACTCCCTCGAGCGGTACTTC
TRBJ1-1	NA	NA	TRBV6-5	CASSYTRKDINTEAFF	TGTGCCAGCAGTTACACTAGGAAAGATATTAACACTGAAGCTTTCTTT
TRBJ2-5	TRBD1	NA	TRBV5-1	CASNGQGPSETQYF	TGCGCCAGCAATGGACAGGGTCCTTCGGAGACCCAGTACTTC
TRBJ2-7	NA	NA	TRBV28	CASSFSGYEQYF	TGTGCCAGCAGTTTTAGCGGCTACGAGCAGTACTTC
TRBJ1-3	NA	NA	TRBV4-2	CASSLWSTDTIYF	TGTGCCAGCAGTCTTTGGTCAACGGACACCATATATTTT
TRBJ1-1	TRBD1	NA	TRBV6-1	CASSDYRGPVHPEAFF	TGTGCCAGCAGTGACTACAGGGGGCCGGTTCACCCTGAAGCTTTCTTT
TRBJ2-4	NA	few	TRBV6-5	CASSSRTQAKNIQYF	TGTGCCAGCAGTTCTAGAACGCAAGCCAAAAACATTCAGTACTTC
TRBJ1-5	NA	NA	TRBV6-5	CASSYSPGNQPQHF	TGTGCCAGCAGTTACTCTCCGGGCAATCAGCCCCAGCATTTT
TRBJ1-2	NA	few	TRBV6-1	CASSLPGDYGYTF	TGTGCCAGCAGCCTACCGGGAGACTATGGCTACACCTTC
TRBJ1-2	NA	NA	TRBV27	CASSRGEANYGYTF	TGTGCCAGCAGCCGGGGAGAGGCTAACTATGGCTACACCTTC
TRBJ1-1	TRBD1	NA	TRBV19	CASRTTGGGTEAFF	TGTGCCAGTCGGACTACAGGGGGAGGCACTGAAGCTTTCTTT
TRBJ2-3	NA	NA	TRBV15	CATSRYRYRTDTQYF	TGTGCCACCAGCAGGTACCGTTACAGAACAGATACGCAGTATTTT
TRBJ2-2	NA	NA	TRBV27	CASTISGTLNTGELFF	TGTGCCAGCACTATTTCCGGGACACTAAACACCGGGGAGCTGTTTTTT
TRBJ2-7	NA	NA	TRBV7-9	CASTVYSYEQYF	TGTGCCAGCACCGTTTACTCCTACGAGCAGTACTTC
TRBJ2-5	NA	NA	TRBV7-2	CASSTRRAETQYF	TGTGCCAGCAGCACCAGGAGGGCAGAGACCCAGTACTTC
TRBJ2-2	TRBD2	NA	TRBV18	CASSPTSGNTGELFF	TGTGCCAGCTCACCGACTAGCGGCAACACCGGGGAGCTGTTTTTT
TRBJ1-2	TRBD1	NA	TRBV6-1	CASSVPGTGAGSYTF	TGTGCCAGCAGTGTACCCGGGACAGGGGCTGGTAGCTACACCTTC
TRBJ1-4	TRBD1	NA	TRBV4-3	CASSQAGQGNEKLFF	TGCGCCAGCAGCCAAGCTGGACAGGGGAATGAAAAACTGTTTTTT
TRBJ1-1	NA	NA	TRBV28	CASSLRGVAEAFF	TGTGCCAGCAGTTTACGGGGGGTAGCTGAAGCTTTCTTT
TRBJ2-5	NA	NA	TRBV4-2	CASSQGIQETQYF	TGTGCCAGCAGCCAAGGTATTCAAGAGACCCAGTACTTC
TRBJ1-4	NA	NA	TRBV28	CASSPAGTTNEKLFF	TGTGCCAGCAGCCCTGCAGGTACAACTAATGAAAAACTGTTTTTT
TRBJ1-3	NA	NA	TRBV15	CATSVSSDSHYRF	TGTGCCACCAGCGTCTCGAGTGACAGCCATTACCGATTT
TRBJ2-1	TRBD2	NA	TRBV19	CASSPGTSAYNEQFF	TGTGCCAGTAGCCCCGGGACTAGCGCTTACAATGAGCAGTTCTTC
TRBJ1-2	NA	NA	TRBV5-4	CASSPPPRDSDLYGYTF	TGTGCCAGCAGCCCCCCACCCCGGGATTCGGACCTCTATGGCTACACCTTC
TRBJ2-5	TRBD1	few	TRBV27	CASRRTGERETQYF	TGTGCCAGCAGACGTACAGGGGAACGAGAGACCCAGTACTTC